Listed here is a single TCR beta chain. This clone's antigen is unknown. There are no base qualities to consult, and no much larger clone falls within one base. This entry comes from a study of T cells after somatic rescue of genetic block (dated by TCRdb to about 2020). About the study as a whole: The study assessed how robust, over the long term, a T-cell system was when the system had developed through somatic rescue of a genetic block in T-cell development.

The junction carries 12 bases between V and J, which are trimmed by 0 bases and 3 bases respectively. The CDR3, from cysteine to phenylalanine, totals 15 residues. The CDR3 DNA has 45 bases and is translated from base 1. The germline V gene gives CDR1 as SGHRS and CDR2 as YFSETQ. The method was the immunoSEQ multiplex PCR assay. In TCRdb, the immuneACCESS table is reduced to in-frame sequences with V and J assigned. These tables do not hold every clone; where another copy was compared, an unresolved V gene accounts for under half, and the others remain unexplained. The sample yields tens of thousands of clones; around 96% were counted once. The top ten clones comprise 0.075% to 0.095% of the sample.

The sequence came from a child younger than two. What was sequenced was peripheral blood mononuclear cells (PBMCs). The chain links TRBV5-1 with TRBJ2-5, with TRBD1 perhaps the D gene, on 5 matching bases. The CDR3 has the sequence CASSLAAGSKETQYF. The sequence in DNA is TGCGCCAGCAGCTTGGCAGCAGGGTCTAAAGAGACCCAGTACTTC.